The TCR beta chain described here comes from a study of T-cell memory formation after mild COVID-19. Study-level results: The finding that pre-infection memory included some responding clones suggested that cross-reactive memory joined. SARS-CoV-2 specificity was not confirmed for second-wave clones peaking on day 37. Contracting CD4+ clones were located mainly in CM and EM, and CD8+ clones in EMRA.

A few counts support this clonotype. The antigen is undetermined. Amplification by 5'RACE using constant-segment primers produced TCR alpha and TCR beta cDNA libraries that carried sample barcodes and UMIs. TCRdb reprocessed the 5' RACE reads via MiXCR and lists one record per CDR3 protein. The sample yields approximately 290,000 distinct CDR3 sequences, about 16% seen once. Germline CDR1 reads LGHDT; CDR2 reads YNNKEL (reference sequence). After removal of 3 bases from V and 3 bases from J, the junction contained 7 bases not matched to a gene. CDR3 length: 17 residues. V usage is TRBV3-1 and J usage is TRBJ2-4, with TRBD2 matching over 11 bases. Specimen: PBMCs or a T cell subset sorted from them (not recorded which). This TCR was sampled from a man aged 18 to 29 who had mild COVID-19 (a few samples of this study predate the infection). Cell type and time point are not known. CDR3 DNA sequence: TGTGCCAGCAGCCAGATACTAGCGGGGGTGGACAAAAACATTCAGTACTTC. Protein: CASSQILAGVDKNIQYF.